The 32 T cell receptor beta chains presented below share a single source sample, sequenced in a study of CD8 T cells in Susac syndrome. RNA was extracted with the RNeasy kit, and a quantity of about 0.45 to 1 ug was reverse transcribed using random hexamers. MiXCR was run by TCRdb on the immunoSEQ multiplex PCR reads, yielding one entry per CDR3 protein. The table records 100,000 to 150,000 distinct CDR3 sequences, around 94% of them present only once. The sequenced sample consisted of CD4+ T cells from PBMCs. All receptors derive from a human donor in good health.

The rearrangement uses TRBV9 and TRBJ2-6; 9 bases fit TRBD1. The germline V gene encodes CDR1 SGDLS and CDR2 YYNGEE. This CDR3 contains 17 residues. V trimming: 6 bases; J trimming: 0 bases; junction bases outside the gene matches: 7. The CDR3 loop reads CASTPTGGNSGANVLTF. DNA for the CDR3: TGTGCCAGCACCCCGACAGGGGGTAACTCTGGGGCCAACGTCCTGACTTTC.

The rearrangement uses TRBV7-2 and TRBJ2-5, with D perhaps given as TRBD1 or TRBD2 (5 bases each). CDR1 is SGHTA, CDR2 FQGNSA, per germline. This CDR3 is built from 15 residues. The V gene lost 3 bases and the J gene lost 7 bases, with 18 bases spanning the gap. The CDR3 region is CASSLNGTPEGTQYF. The DNA of the CDR3 is TGTGCCAGCAGCTTGAACGGGACGCCCGAAGGGACCCAGTACTTC.

The chain recombines TRBV29-1 with TRBJ2-7; TRBD1 matches 7 bases. The germline V gene has CDR1 SQVTM and CDR2 ANQGSEA. The CDR3 spans 13 residues. The trim removed 7 bases at V and 4 bases at J, leaving 10 bases unmatched. The CDR3 DNA sequence: TGCAGCGCCATCGGGACAGTGCCTTACGAGCAGTACTTC. Translation gives CSAIGTVPYEQYF.

The rearrangement links TRBV10-3 to TRBJ1-2; 10 bases match TRBD1. The CDR3 is 15 residues long. Trimming cost V 10 bases and J 1 base; bases outside gene matches: 9. The germline gives CDR1 ENHRY, CDR2 SYGVKD. Here the CDR3 reads CATLNGQGVNYGYTF. The CDR3 nucleotides are TGTGCCACCCTCAACGGACAGGGGGTTAACTATGGCTACACCTTC.

This clonotype was observed a single time. The rearrangement links TRBV6-5 to TRBJ1-2, with unresolved D. Per germline, CDR1 MNHEY and CDR2 SVGAGI. Trimming took off 0 bases at V and 0 bases at J, with 14 bases between the two ends. CDR3 length: 17 residues. The CDR3 region has the DNA TGTGCCAGCAGTTACTCGCCGGCCACAAAAGCTAACTATGGCTACACCTTC. Amino acid sequence: CASSYSPATKANYGYTF.

This chain connects TRBV19 to TRBJ1-1; D unresolved. The CDR3 runs to 15 residues. Trimming left V 6 bases short and J 5 bases short, with 19 bases between. Germline-derived CDR1 and CDR2 are LNHDA and SQIVND (reference sequence). CDR3 sequence: CASRSRRDHWTEAFF. DNA for the CDR3: TGTGCCAGTAGATCCCGGAGGGATCATTGGACTGAAGCTTTCTTT.

The genes are TRBV7-2 and TRBJ2-7, with TRBD2 matching over 9 bases. The CDR3 spans 16 residues. J was trimmed by 0 bases and V by 1 base; bases with no gene match: 4. The V gene's germline CDR1 is SGHTA and CDR2 FQGNSA. This CDR3 is CASSLGASGISYEQYF. The CDR3 nucleotides are TGTGCCAGCAGCTTAGGGGCTAGCGGGATCTCCTACGAGCAGTACTTC.

The chain employs TRBV23-1 and TRBJ1-5; D perhaps matches TRBD1 (5 bases). TRBV23-1 is noted as an ORF with a role that remains uncertain. This CDR3 comprises 15 residues. V was clipped by 6 bases and J by 2 bases, with 14 bases between them. DNA for the CDR3: TGCGCCAGCAGATACGGGATGGGGGGCAATCAGCCCCAGCATTTT. This sequence encodes CASRYGMGGNQPQHF.

The chain combines TRBV5-4 with TRBJ1-3; perhaps TRBD1 as D (5 bases). Trimming took off 0 bases at V and 0 bases at J, with 10 bases between the two ends. In germline, CDR1 is SGHNT, CDR2 YYREEE (reference sequence). The CDR3 runs 16 residues. CDR3 sequence reads: CASSLGGSNSGNTIYF. The CDR3 DNA is TGTGCCAGCAGCTTGGGGGGCAGCAACTCTGGAAACACCATATATTTT.

DNA of the CDR3: TGTGCCAGCAACCCCCGCGGGAGCCAAGGGGAGACCCAGTACTTC. Its translation: CASNPRGSQGETQYF. The chain has TRBV9 and TRBJ2-5; 7 bases map to TRBD2. Germline CDR1 and CDR2: SGDLS and YYNGEE. This CDR3 has 15 amino acids. Unmatched junction bases numbered 13, after V lost 6 bases and J lost 5 bases.

The gene calls are TRBV4-1 and TRBJ2-5; TRBD2 agrees at 10 bases. After removal of 1 base from V and 4 bases from J, the junction contained 24 bases not matched to a gene. The CDR3 covers 22 residues. Germline CDR1 reads MGHRA; CDR2 reads YSYEKL. The CDR3 loop is CASSQVPSRGPGSGRASETQYF. For the CDR3, the DNA is TGCGCCAGCAGCCAAGTACCAAGCCGTGGCCCGGGGAGCGGGAGGGCCTCAGAGACCCAGTACTTC.

This rearrangement joins TRBV29-1 to TRBJ2-1; TRBD2 agrees at 11 bases. The germline gives CDR1 SQVTM, CDR2 ANQGSEA. The CDR3 covers 16 residues. V shed 5 bases and J 6 bases; nucleotides not matched to a gene: 12. CDR3 in amino acids: CSVTPNRLAGTNEQFF. The CDR3 DNA follows: TGCAGCGTTACCCCGAACCGACTAGCGGGAACCAATGAGCAGTTCTTC.

This chain uses TRBV5-1 with TRBJ2-7; D gene ambiguous. The V gene's germline CDR1 is SGHRS and CDR2 YFSETQ. V shed 0 bases and J shed 0 bases, with 13 bases lying between them. This CDR3 spans 16 amino acids. This chain's CDR3 is CASSLGTWPNSYEQYF. The CDR3 DNA reads TGCGCCAGCAGCTTGGGAACGTGGCCCAACTCCTACGAGCAGTACTTC.

This rearrangement joins TRBV5-1 to TRBJ2-7; D is possibly TRBD2 (5 bases). With 1 base removed from V and 7 bases from J, the gap between germline ends came to 12 bases. CDR3 length equals 13 residues. CDR1 and CDR2 from the germline V gene are SGHRS and YFSETQ. The CDR3 protein is CASSLTGSGEQYF. For the CDR3, the DNA is TGCGCCAGCAGCTTGACTGGGTCGGGGGAGCAGTACTTC.

The chain is built from TRBV5-1 and TRBJ1-2; D not certain. The length of the CDR3 is 14 residues. CDR1 is SGHRS, CDR2 YFSETQ, per germline. V was pared by 0 bases and J by 7 bases, with 13 bases between. Here the CDR3 reads CASSLEANGRGYTF. The CDR3 nucleotides read TGCGCCAGCAGCTTGGAAGCAAACGGGCGTGGCTACACCTTC.

CDR3 coding DNA: TGTGCCAGCACCGTACTAGCGGGGGACTCCTACAATGAGCAGTTCTTC. Its translation is CASTVLAGDSYNEQFF. The rearrangement uses TRBV5-4 and TRBJ2-1; 11 positions agree with TRBD2. The length of the CDR3 is 16 residues. Germline CDR1 SGHNT, CDR2 YYREEE (reference sequence). The junction had 5 bases not matched to a gene; V was cut back by 6 bases and J by 0 bases. Filled out from reference TRBV5-4 and TRBJ2-1, the complete variable domain reads ETGVTQSPTHLIKTRGQQVTLRCSSQSGHNTVSWYQQALGQGPQFIFQYYREEENGRGNFPPRFSGLQFPNYSSELNVNALELDDSALYLCASTVLAGDSYNEQFFGPGTRLTVL.

The rearrangement joins TRBV9 to TRBJ2-1; 7 bases agree with TRBD2. J gave up 6 bases and V 0 bases, and 9 bases lay outside the gene matches. The CDR3 has 16 residues. Per germline, CDR1 SGDLS and CDR2 YYNGEE. CDR3: CASSVGVGTIGNEQFF. CDR3 bases: TGTGCCAGCAGCGTAGGGGTGGGGACTATCGGCAATGAGCAGTTCTTC.

This clonotype has more than one count but fewer than ten. The chain has TRBV29-1 and TRBJ2-3; a possible D gene is TRBD2 (6 bases). This CDR3 has 15 residues. Trimming cost V 3 bases and J 1 base, with 14 bases left between them. In germline, CDR1 is SQVTM, CDR2 ANQGSEA. DNA for the CDR3: TGCAGCGTTGACACGGGACTCCGGGGCACAGATACGCAGTATTTT. This sequence encodes CSVDTGLRGTDTQYF.

J is TRBJ1-5 and V is TRBV18; 8 bases are a match to TRBD1. The length of the CDR3 is 16 residues. Unmatched junction bases numbered 11, after V lost 6 bases and J lost 4 bases. Germline CDR1 reads KGHSH; CDR2 reads LQKENI. This CDR3 reads CASSPGQGDRNQPQHF. DNA for the CDR3: TGTGCCAGCTCCCCTGGACAGGGCGACCGAAATCAGCCCCAGCATTTT.

J is TRBJ1-2 and V is TRBV6-1; D gene unclear. V dropped 2 bases and J dropped 8 bases, with 15 bases sitting between them. The CDR3 runs 14 residues. Germline V gene lookup returns CDR1 MNHNS and CDR2 SASEGT. In DNA, the CDR3 is TGTGCCAGCAGTGAATTGGACCGCCAAGGCGGCTACACCTTC. Residues: CASSELDRQGGYTF.

The V gene is TRBV7-9, the J gene TRBJ2-3; 9 bases are shared with TRBD1. Germline V gene data show CDR1 as SEHNR and CDR2 as FQNEAQ (reference sequence). V lost 5 bases to trimming and J lost 6 bases; unmatched junction nucleotides: 15. The CDR3 length is 17 residues. The CDR3 sequence: CASSLSSGTGRWDTQYF. The CDR3 DNA sequence: TGTGCCAGCAGCCTCTCCTCCGGGACAGGGAGATGGGATACGCAGTATTTT.

This chain links TRBV6-1 with TRBJ2-1; D uncertain. The ends were cut back, 1 base at V and 0 bases at J, with 7 bases in the middle. The germline CDR1 and CDR2 sequences are MNHNS and SASEGT. The CDR3 extends over 15 amino acids. The CDR3 coding sequence is TGTGCCAGCAGTGAAGTCGGCAGCTCCTACAATGAGCAGTTCTTC. Its translation is CASSEVGSSYNEQFF.

This sequence joins TRBV7-2 and TRBJ2-1; TRBD1 matches 8 bases. The CDR3 length is 15 residues. Germline CDR1 SGHTA, CDR2 FQGNSA. Germline trimming cut 5 bases from V and 4 bases from J; bases unmatched to any gene: 7. CDR3 bases: TGTGCCAGCAGCGTAGACAGGGGAAAGTACAATGAGCAGTTCTTC. This gives the protein CASSVDRGKYNEQFF.

V is TRBV6-2 or TRBV6-3 and J is TRBJ2-7; tentative D call: TRBD2 (5 bases). V gave up 7 bases and J gave up 0 bases, with 16 bases separating them. Germline CDR1 is MNHEY and CDR2 is SVGEGT. The length of the CDR3 is 15 residues. CDR3 bases: TGTGCCAGCAACCGTGGACTTCTGAGCTCCTACGAGCAGTACTTC. Protein product: CASNRGLLSSYEQYF.

The chain combines TRBV20-1 with TRBJ2-1; 11 bases agree with TRBD2. The trim removed 3 bases at V and 5 bases at J, leaving 3 bases unmatched. The CDR3 sequence is 14 residues long. The germline V gene encodes CDR1 DFQATT and CDR2 SNEGSKA (reference sequence). The CDR3 coding sequence is TGCAGTGCTAGGCAACTAGCGGGAGACAATGAGCAGTTCTTC. Residues: CSARQLAGDNEQFF.

The chain joins TRBV7-8 to TRBJ2-6, with D possibly being TRBD1 (6 bases). The CDR3 is 16 residues long. The V end lost 4 bases, the J end lost 0 bases, and 10 bases lay between the germline ends. Germline values: CDR1 SGHVS, CDR2 FQNEAQ. The CDR3 sequence is CASSSDRNSGANVLTF. The CDR3, as DNA: TGTGCCAGCAGCTCAGACAGGAACTCTGGGGCCAACGTCCTGACTTTC.

This chain links TRBV11-2 with TRBJ2-4, with unresolved D. The V and J ends lost 3 bases and 7 bases respectively, with 13 bases between them. The germline gives CDR1 SGHAT, CDR2 FQNNGV. The CDR3 runs to 14 residues. CDR3 residues: CASSLVRGRNIQYF. CDR3 nucleotides: TGTGCCAGCAGCTTGGTTCGTGGACGTAACATTCAGTACTTC.

The CDR3 DNA reads TGTGCCAGCAGCTCTCTGACTAGCGGGAGGGAGCAGTACTTC. Residues: CASSSLTSGREQYF. The rearrangement joins TRBV5-4 to TRBJ2-7, with 13 bases fitting TRBD2. Germline-derived CDR1 and CDR2 are SGHNT and YYREEE (reference sequence). The CDR3 contains 14 residues. The J segment lost 7 bases and the V segment lost 3 bases, leaving 4 bases of the junction unmatched.

CDR3 DNA: TGCAGCGTTGAAAGGACTAGGGCAATGCAAGAGCAGTTCTTC. Translated, it gives CSVERTRAMQEQFF. This rearrangement joins TRBV29-1 to TRBJ2-1, with 7 bases aligning to TRBD2. V shed 2 bases and J 10 bases; nucleotides not matched to a gene: 11. In germline, CDR1 is SQVTM, CDR2 ANQGSEA. The CDR3 loop spans 14 amino acids.

The chain recombines TRBV7-9 with TRBJ2-4; D tentatively fits TRBD1 or TRBD2 (5 bases each). The CDR3 spans 12 residues. In germline, CDR1 is SEHNR, CDR2 FQNEAQ (reference sequence). Trimming took off 5 bases at V and 7 bases at J, with 9 bases between the two ends. In nucleotides, the CDR3 is TGTGCCAGCAGCAGGGACGGCAACATTCAGTACTTC. It translates to CASSRDGNIQYF.

The rearrangement links TRBV7-9 to TRBJ1-1; D is possibly TRBD1 (6 bases). V dropped 5 bases and J dropped 6 bases, with 16 bases sitting between them. Germline CDR1 is SEHNR and CDR2 is FQNEAQ (reference sequence). There are 14 residues in the CDR3. The CDR3 bases are TGTGCCAGCAGCCAGCCCCAGGGGAGCGCTGAAGCTTTCTTT. Its translation is CASSQPQGSAEAFF. Together with reference TRBV7-9 and TRBJ1-1, the CDR3 gives the full variable domain: DTGVSQNPRHKITKRGQNVTFRCDPISEHNRLYWYRQTLGQGPEFLTYFQNEAQLEKSRLLSDRFSAERPKGSFSTLEIQRTEQGDSAMYLCASSQPQGSAEAFFGQGTRLTVV.

This clonotype was detected once. The V and J genes are TRBV7-9 and TRBJ2-7, with no clear D. This CDR3 contains 12 residues. Trimming took 3 bases from V and 6 from J, leaving 9 bases between them. The germline V gene encodes CDR1 SEHNR and CDR2 FQNEAQ (reference sequence). CDR3 region: CASSLNLGEQYF. CDR3 DNA: TGTGCCAGCAGCTTGAACTTGGGCGAGCAGTACTTC.